This TCR beta chain appears in the sequencing data of a study of control samples from healthy donors and cancer patients. Profiling relied on immunoSEQ multiplex PCR, and the TCRdb table lists in-frame clones only, not all of them. The sample records around 180,000 clones, approximately 86% being singletons. Germline V CDR1 and CDR2: LGHDT, YNNKEL (reference sequence). Trimming left V 5 bases short and J 5 bases short, with 13 bases between. This CDR3 comprises 14 residues. The source of this sequence is a woman aged 25 to 45 in good health. The sequenced material came from blood. This chain connects TRBV3-1 (or the pseudogene TRBV3-2) to TRBJ2-1; D might be TRBD1 (5 bases). CDR3 sequence: CASSVTDTDNEQFF. CDR3 coding DNA: TGTGCCAGCAGCGTCACGGACACAGACAATGAGCAGTTCTTC.